This TCR beta chain was identified during a study of response to subunit inactivated influenza vaccine. Study findings and constraints: Only a handful of new T cells, the authors suggested, are recruited with each seasonal influenza vaccination.

TCRdb re-derived calls from the RT-PCR reads in MiXCR, one entry per CDR3 protein. Altogether more than 700,000 distinct CDR3 sequences are present, about 20% being singletons, with the ten largest covering more than 8.5%. This clonotype has only a few counts. What it recognizes is unknown. Trimming removed 1 base from V and 7 bases from J, with 11 bases in between. Germline lookup yields CDR1 SGHTA and CDR2 FQGNSA. This CDR3 is 13 amino acids long. The V call is TRBV7-2, the J call TRBJ2-7; D gene unclear. The sample was PBMCs from blood, taken around 5 days after vaccination. The receptor comes from a middle-aged man who received an inactivated influenza vaccine. CDR3 nucleotides: TGTGCCAGCAGCTTAGTACTCGCAAGTGAGCAGTACTTC. This encodes CASSLVLASEQYF.